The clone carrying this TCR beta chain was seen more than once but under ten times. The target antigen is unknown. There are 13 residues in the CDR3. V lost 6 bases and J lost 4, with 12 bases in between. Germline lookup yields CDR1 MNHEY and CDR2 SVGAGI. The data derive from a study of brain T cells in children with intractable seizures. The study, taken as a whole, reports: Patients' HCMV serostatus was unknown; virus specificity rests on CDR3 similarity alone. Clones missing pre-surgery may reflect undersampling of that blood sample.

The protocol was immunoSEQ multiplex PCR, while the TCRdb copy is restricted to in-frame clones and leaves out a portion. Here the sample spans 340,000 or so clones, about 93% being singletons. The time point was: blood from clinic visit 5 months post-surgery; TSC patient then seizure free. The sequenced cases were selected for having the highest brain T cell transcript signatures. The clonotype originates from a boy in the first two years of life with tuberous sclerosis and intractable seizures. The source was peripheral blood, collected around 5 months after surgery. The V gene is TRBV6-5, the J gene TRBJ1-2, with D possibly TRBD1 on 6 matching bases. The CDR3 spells CASRLDSSYGYTF. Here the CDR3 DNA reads TGTGCCAGCAGGCTGGACAGTTCCTATGGCTACACCTTC.